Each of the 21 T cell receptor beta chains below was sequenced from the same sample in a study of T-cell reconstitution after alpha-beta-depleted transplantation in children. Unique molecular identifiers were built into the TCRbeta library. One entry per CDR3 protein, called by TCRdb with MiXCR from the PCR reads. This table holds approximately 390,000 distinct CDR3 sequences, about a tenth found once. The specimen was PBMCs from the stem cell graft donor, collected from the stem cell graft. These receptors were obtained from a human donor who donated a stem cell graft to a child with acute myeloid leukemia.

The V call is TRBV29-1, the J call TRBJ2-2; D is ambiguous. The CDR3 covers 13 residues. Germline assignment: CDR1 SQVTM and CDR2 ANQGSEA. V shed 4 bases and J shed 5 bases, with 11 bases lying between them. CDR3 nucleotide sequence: TGCAGCGTTGGTGAACCCGATACCGGGGAGCTGTTTTTT. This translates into CSVGEPDTGELFF.

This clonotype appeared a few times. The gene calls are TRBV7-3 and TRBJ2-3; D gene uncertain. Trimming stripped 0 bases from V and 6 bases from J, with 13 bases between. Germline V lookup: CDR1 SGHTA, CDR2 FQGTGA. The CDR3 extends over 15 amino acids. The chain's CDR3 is CASSLTVAPGDTQYF. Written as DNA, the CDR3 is TGTGCCAGCAGCTTAACGGTCGCCCCTGGCGATACGCAGTATTTT.

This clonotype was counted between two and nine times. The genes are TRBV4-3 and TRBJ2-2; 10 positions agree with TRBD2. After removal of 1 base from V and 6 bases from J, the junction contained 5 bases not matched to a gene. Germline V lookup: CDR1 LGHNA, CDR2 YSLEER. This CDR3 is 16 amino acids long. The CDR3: CASSQAGTSDAGELFF. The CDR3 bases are TGCGCCAGCAGCCAAGCTGGGACTAGCGATGCCGGGGAGCTGTTTTTT.

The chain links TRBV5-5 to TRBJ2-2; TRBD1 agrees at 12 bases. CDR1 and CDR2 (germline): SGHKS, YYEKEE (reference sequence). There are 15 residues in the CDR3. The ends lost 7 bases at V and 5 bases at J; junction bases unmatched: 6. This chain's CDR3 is CASLGTGGATGELFF. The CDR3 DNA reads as TGTGCCAGCTTAGGGACAGGGGGCGCAACCGGGGAGCTGTTTTTT.

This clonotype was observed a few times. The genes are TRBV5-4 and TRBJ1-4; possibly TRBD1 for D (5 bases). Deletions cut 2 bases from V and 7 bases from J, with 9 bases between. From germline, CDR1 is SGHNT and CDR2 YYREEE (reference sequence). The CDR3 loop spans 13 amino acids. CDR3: CASSLAGIEKLFF. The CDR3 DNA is TGTGCCAGCAGCTTAGCAGGGATTGAAAAACTGTTTTTT.

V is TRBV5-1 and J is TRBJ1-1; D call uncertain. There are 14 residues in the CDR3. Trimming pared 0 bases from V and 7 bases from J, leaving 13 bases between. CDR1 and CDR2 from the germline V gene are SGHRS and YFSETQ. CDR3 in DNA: TGCGCCAGCAGCTTGGCGGGTGGAGTTCTTGAAGCTTTCTTT. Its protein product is CASSLAGGVLEAFF. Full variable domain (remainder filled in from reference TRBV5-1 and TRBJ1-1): KAGVTQTPRYLIKTRGQQVTLSCSPISGHRSVSWYQQTPGQGLQFLFEYFSETQRNKGNFPGRFSGRQFSNSRSEMNVSTLELGDSALYLCASSLAGGVLEAFFGQGTRLTVV.

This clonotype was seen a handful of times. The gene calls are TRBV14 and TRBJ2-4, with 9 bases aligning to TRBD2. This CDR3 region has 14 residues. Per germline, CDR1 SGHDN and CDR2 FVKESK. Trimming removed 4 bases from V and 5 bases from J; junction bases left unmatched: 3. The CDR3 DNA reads TGTGCCAGCAGCCCCCGACTAGCGGAAAACATTCAGTACTTC. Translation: CASSPRLAENIQYF.

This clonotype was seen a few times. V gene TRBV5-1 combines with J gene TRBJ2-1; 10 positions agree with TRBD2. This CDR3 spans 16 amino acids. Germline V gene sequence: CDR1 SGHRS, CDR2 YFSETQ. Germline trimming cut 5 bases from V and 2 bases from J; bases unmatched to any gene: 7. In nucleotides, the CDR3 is TGCGCCAGCAGGATGACACTAGCGGGGACCTACAATGAGCAGTTCTTC. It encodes CASRMTLAGTYNEQFF.

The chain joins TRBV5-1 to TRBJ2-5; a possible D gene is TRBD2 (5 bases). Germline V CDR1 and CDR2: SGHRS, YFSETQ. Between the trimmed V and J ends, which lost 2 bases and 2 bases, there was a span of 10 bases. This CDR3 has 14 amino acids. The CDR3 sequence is CASSFGLDQETQYF. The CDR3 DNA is TGCGCCAGCAGCTTCGGACTCGATCAAGAGACCCAGTACTTC.

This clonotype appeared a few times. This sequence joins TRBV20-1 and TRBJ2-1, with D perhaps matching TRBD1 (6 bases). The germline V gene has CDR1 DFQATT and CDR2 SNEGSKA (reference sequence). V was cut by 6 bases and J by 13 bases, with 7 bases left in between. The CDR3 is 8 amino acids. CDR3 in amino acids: CSAGAQFF. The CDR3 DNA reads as TGCAGTGCGGGGGCCCAGTTCTTC.

The CDR3 spells CAISGPDSTDTQYF. The CDR3 DNA follows: TGTGCCATCAGTGGACCGGACAGCACAGATACGCAGTATTTT. The J gene is TRBJ2-3, the V gene TRBV10-3; D remains unclear. Deletions cut 4 bases from V and 0 bases from J, with 8 bases between. Germline values: CDR1 ENHRY, CDR2 SYGVKD. This CDR3 has 14 residues.

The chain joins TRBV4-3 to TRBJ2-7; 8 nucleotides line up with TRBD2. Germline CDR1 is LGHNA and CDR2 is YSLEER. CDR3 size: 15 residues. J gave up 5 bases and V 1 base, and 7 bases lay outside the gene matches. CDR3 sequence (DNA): TGCGCCAGCAGCCAAGTTCGGCGGGAGGTACACGAGCAGTACTTC. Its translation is CASSQVRREVHEQYF.

The CDR3 protein is CASSYDRGWETQYF. CDR3 coding DNA: TGTGCCAGCAGTTACGACAGGGGATGGGAGACCCAGTACTTC. The rearrangement uses TRBV6-5 and TRBJ2-5; 8 bases are a match to TRBD1. This CDR3 region has 14 residues. Germline trimming cut 2 bases from V and 5 bases from J; bases unmatched to any gene: 4. Germline CDR1 is MNHEY and CDR2 is SVGAGI.

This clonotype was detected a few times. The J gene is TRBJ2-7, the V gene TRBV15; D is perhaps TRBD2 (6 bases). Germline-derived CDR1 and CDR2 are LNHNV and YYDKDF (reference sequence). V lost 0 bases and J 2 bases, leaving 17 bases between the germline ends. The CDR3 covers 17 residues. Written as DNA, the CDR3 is TGTGCCACCAGCAGAGAGGCGGGACTCAGCGAAGCCTACGAGCAGTACTTC. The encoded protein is CATSREAGLSEAYEQYF.

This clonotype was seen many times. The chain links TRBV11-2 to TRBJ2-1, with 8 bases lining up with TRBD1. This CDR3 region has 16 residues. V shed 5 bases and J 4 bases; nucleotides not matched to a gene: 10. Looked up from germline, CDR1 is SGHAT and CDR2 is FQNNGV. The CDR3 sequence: CASSPFGQGAYNEQFF. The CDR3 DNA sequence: TGTGCCAGCAGCCCCTTCGGACAGGGCGCGTACAATGAGCAGTTCTTC.

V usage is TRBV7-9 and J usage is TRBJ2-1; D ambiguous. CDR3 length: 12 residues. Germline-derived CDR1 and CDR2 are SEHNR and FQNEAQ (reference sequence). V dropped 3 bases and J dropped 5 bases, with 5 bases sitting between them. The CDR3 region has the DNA TGTGCCAGCAGCTTTAGTCACAATGAGCAGTTCTTC. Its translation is CASSFSHNEQFF. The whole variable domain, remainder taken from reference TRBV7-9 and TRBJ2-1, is DTGVSQNPRHKITKRGQNVTFRCDPISEHNRLYWYRQTLGQGPEFLTYFQNEAQLEKSRLLSDRFSAERPKGSFSTLEIQRTEQGDSAMYLCASSFSHNEQFFGPGTRLTVL.

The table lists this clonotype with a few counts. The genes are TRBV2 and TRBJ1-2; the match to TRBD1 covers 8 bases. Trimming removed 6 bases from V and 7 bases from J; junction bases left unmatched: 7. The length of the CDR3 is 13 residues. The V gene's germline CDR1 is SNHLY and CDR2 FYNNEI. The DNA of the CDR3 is TGTGCCAGCAGCGGACAGGGTAATCTTGGCTACACCTTC. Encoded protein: CASSGQGNLGYTF.

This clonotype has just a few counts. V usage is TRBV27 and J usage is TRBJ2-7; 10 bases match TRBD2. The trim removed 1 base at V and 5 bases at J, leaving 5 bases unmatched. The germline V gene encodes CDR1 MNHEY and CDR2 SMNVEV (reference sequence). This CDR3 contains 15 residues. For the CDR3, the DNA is TGTGCCAGCAGTTTATTTCTAGCGGGAGTCCACGAGCAGTACTTC. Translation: CASSLFLAGVHEQYF.

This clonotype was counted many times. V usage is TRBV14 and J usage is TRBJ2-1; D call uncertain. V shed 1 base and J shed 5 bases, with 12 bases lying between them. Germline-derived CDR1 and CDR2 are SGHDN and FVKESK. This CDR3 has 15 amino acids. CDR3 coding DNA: TGTGCCAGCAGCCAAGTAAGAGGCGGTAACAATGAGCAGTTCTTC. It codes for CASSQVRGGNNEQFF.

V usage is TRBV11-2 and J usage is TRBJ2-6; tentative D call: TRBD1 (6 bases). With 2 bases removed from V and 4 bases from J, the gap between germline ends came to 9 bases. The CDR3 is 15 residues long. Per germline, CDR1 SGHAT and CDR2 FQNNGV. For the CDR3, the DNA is TGTGCCAGCAGCTTAAGTAGGGGGGGGGCCAACGTCCTGACTTTC. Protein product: CASSLSRGGANVLTF.

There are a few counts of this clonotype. CDR3 amino acids: CSARGGTGVGNTIYF. CDR3 sequence (DNA): TGCAGTGCTAGAGGGGGGACAGGGGTAGGAAACACCATATATTTT. V usage is TRBV20-1 and J usage is TRBJ1-3; TRBD1 agrees at 10 bases. Trimming took 1 base from V and 4 from J; bases not matched to a gene: 4. The CDR3 extends over 15 amino acids. Germline V lookup: CDR1 DFQATT, CDR2 SNEGSKA (reference sequence).